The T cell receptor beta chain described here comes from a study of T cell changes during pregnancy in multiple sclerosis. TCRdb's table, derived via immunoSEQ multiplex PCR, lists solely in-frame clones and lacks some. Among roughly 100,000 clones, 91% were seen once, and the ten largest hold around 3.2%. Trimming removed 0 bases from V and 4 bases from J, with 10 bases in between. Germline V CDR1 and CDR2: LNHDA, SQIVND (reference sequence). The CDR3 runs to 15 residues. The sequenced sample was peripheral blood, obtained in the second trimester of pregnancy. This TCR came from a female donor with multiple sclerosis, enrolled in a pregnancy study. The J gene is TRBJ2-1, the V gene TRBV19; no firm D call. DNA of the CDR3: TGTGCCAGTAGTATAGAGTTAGCTTCATACAATGAGCAGTTCTTC. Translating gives CASSIELASYNEQFF.